Listed below are T cell receptor beta chains from one sample, sequenced in a study of a mutant IDH1 vaccine in newly diagnosed glioma. Only in-frame clones appear in the TCRdb table, and some are missing; sequencing was by immunoSEQ multiplex PCR. Here the sample spans about 27,000 clones, 65% to 80% being singletons. The antigens of these receptors remain unknown. Material: PBMCs, obtained from a glioma patient whose treatment included an IDH1 peptide vaccine. All receptors come from a man aged 50 to 60 with glioma. CDR3s include the opening cysteine and the closing phenylalanine or tryptophan. The order of the fields is CDR3 protein, CDR3 DNA, clone size, J gene, V gene, D gene. The D gene is left open where the match is weak. Only some rows state a clone size, as once, few, many or a class for expanded clones.

CASSPQSEESPLHF | TGTGCCAGCAGCCCACAGAGTGAGGAATCACCCCTCCACTTT | . | TRBJ1-6 | TRBV9 | .
CASRDQRGPLQPQHF | TGTGCCAGTAGAGATCAGAGGGGACCCCTTCAGCCCCAGCATTTT | . | TRBJ1-5 | TRBV19 | .
CASSFQDTGELFF | TGTGCCAGCAGCTTTCAAGACACCGGGGAGCTGTTTTTT | . | TRBJ2-2 | TRBV5-4 | .
CASSFEDRDTDTQYF | TGCGCCAGCAGCTTCGAGGACAGGGACACAGATACGCAGTATTTT | . | TRBJ2-3 | TRBV5-1 | TRBD1
CSVEIGRGNEKLFF | TGCAGCGTTGAAATAGGGCGGGGTAATGAAAAACTGTTTTTT | . | TRBJ1-4 | TRBV29-1 | .
CATSRNGNRQGMTYEQYF | TGTGCCACCAGCAGAAATGGGAACCGACAGGGGATGACCTACGAGCAGTACTTC | . | TRBJ2-7 | TRBV15 | TRBD1
CASSLAAGTFEQYF | TGCGCCAGCAGCTTGGCGGCAGGGACCTTCGAGCAGTACTTC | . | TRBJ2-7 | TRBV5-1 | .
CASSYSLTGAIEAFF | TGTGCCAGCAGTTACTCCCTTACGGGGGCAATTGAAGCTTTCTTT | . | TRBJ1-1 | TRBV6-5 | .
CASSPRTAYNEQFF | TGCGCCAGCAGCCCACGGACTGCTTACAATGAGCAGTTCTTC | . | TRBJ2-1 | TRBV5-1 | .
CASSFSGQGDSPLHF | TGTGCCAGCAGCTTCTCCGGACAGGGGGATTCACCCCTCCACTTT | . | TRBJ1-6 | TRBV7-9 | TRBD1
CASSLTLTNTGELFF | TGTGCCAGCAGCTTGACACTGACGAACACCGGGGAGCTGTTTTTT | . | TRBJ2-2 | TRBV5-6 | .
CASGYTRDLAYEQYF | TGTGCCAGCGGTTACACCCGGGACTTAGCCTACGAGCAGTACTTC | . | TRBJ2-7 | TRBV6-6 | .
CSVMVGAKNIQYF | TGCAGCGTTATGGTGGGAGCCAAAAACATTCAGTACTTC | . | TRBJ2-4 | TRBV29-1 | .
CAISSRDGSNEQFF | TGTGCCATCAGCTCAAGGGACGGTAGCAATGAGCAGTTCTTC | few | TRBJ2-1 | TRBV10-3 | .
CASSLDSNYGYTF | TGTGCCAGCAGCTTGGACAGTAACTATGGCTACACCTTC | . | TRBJ1-2 | TRBV5-4 | .
CASSRSSGGWETRYF | TGTGCCAGCAGTAGGAGTAGCGGGGGGTGGGAGACCCGGTACTTC | . | TRBJ2-5 | TRBV6-1 | TRBD2
CASSLEGQVGSPLHF | TGTGCCAGCAGCTTAGAGGGACAGGTCGGTTCACCCCTCCACTTT | few | TRBJ1-6 | TRBV7-9 | TRBD1
CASSFQGDGNQPQHF | TGTGCCAGCAGCTTCCAGGGAGATGGCAATCAGCCCCAGCATTTT | . | TRBJ1-5 | TRBV7-2 | .
CASSVGSLSTDTQYF | TGTGCCAGCAGCGTAGGGTCGCTCAGCACAGATACGCAGTATTTT | . | TRBJ2-3 | TRBV9 | .
CASSDQGGGFEDTQYF | TGTGCCAGCAGCGATCAGGGCGGGGGGTTTGAGGATACGCAGTATTTT | . | TRBJ2-3 | TRBV7-2 | TRBD2
CASSSTFSRSSYNEQFF | TGTGCCAGCAGCTCCACCTTTTCGAGGAGCTCCTACAATGAGCAGTTCTTC | . | TRBJ2-1 | TRBV5-6 | .
CASSLYATDTQYF | TGTGCCAGCAGCTTGTACGCCACAGATACGCAGTATTTT | . | TRBJ2-3 | TRBV13 | .
CASSYSGYKPYEQYF | TGTGCCAGCAGTTACTCGGGGTACAAGCCCTACGAGCAGTACTTC | . | TRBJ2-7 | TRBV6-5 | .
CSVQRSGELFF | TGCAGCGTCCAGCGGTCCGGGGAGCTGTTTTTT | . | TRBJ2-2 | TRBV29-1 | .
CASSPREGQVDQTQYF | TGTGCCAGCTCACCAAGGGAGGGACAGGTGGACCAAACGCAGTATTTT | . | TRBJ2-3 | TRBV18 | .
CASRKVGGETQYF | TGTGCCAGTCGGAAGGTGGGGGGGGAGACCCAGTACTTC | . | TRBJ2-5 | TRBV19 | TRBD2